This entry features one T cell receptor beta chain sequence. The antigen remains unidentified. This entry belongs to a study of cytomegalovirus exposure and HLA in healthy donors. Study findings and constraints: Among TCR beta chains, those listed as cytomegalovirus-associated numbered approximately 150. In a later analysis, common viral pathogens appeared linked to several of the most significant clusters. In a later analysis, TCR beta V- and J-gene trimming showed a link to a missense DCLRE1C variant.

Germline loops: CDR1 SGHRS, CDR2 YFSETQ. This CDR3 is built from 14 residues. The V and J ends lost 0 bases and 5 bases respectively, with 12 bases between them. Primers included in the PCR were 60 Vbeta and 13 Jbeta primers. Using immunoSEQ multiplex PCR, the repertoire was profiled, and TCRdb retains in-frame clones only, with some absent. The table has 85,000 to 120,000 clones, approximately 80% seen once. The chain links TRBV5-1 to TRBJ2-7; D is unclear. This clonotype was obtained from a middle-aged man in good health and CMV-seronegative. The sample comprised PBMCs. CDR3 protein: CASSLVSRRDEQYF. CDR3 DNA: TGCGCCAGCAGCTTGGTGTCCAGGCGCGACGAGCAGTACTTC.